One and the same sample provided the 18 T cell receptor beta chains below, sequenced in a study of shared clonotypes between healthy human individuals. Data came from immunoSEQ multiplex PCR; TCRdb stores just in-frame clones and leaves some out. The top ten clones hold 0.61% of a sample with 900,000 to 1,200,000 clones, 70% to 80% of them seen once. Input material: memory CD4+ T cells from PBMCs. Specified subset: CD45RA-negative fraction. These receptors were collected from a young man in good health. Some clones in this sample may be carry-over from other donors' samples.

This clone was seen a few times. Different DNA sequences within this sample yield the same CDR3. The chain uses TRBV7-9 and TRBJ2-7; D is ambiguous. V was cut by 4 bases and J by 5 bases, with 6 bases left in between. CDR1 is SEHNR, CDR2 FQNEAQ, per germline (reference sequence). CDR3 length: 11 amino acids. CDR3 sequence (DNA): TGTGCCAGCAGCTCACGGGACGAGCAGTACTTC. Its translation is CASSSRDEQYF.

This clone was recorded only once. V usage is TRBV5-1 and J usage is TRBJ2-7; D is unresolved. CDR3 size: 16 residues. V was pared by 4 bases and J by 0 bases, with 17 bases between. Germline V gene data show CDR1 as SGHRS and CDR2 as YFSETQ. The CDR3 DNA sequence: TGCGCCAGCAGCCCGGCTACGAGCTACGACTCCTACGAGCAGTACTTC. Residues: CASSPATSYDSYEQYF.

This chain connects TRBV10-3 to TRBJ2-5; 8 bases fit TRBD1. The CDR3 totals 16 residues. Trimming at V came to 2 bases and at J to 5 bases, leaving 10 bases not matched to a gene. CDR1 is ENHRY and CDR2 is SYGVKD in the germline V gene. In DNA form, the CDR3 reads TGTGCCATCAGTGAGGGACAGGGACCCTATCGTGAGACCCAGTACTTC. Translation: CAISEGQGPYRETQYF.

In DNA form, the CDR3 reads TGCGCCAGCAGCTTAAGTCTAGCGGGAGGGCCAGGCAGGGCGGATACGCAGTATTTT. Its translation is CASSLSLAGGPGRADTQYF. The chain carries TRBV5-1 and TRBJ2-3; 12 bases are a match to TRBD2. The CDR3 is 19 amino acids. In germline, CDR1 is SGHRS, CDR2 YFSETQ. V shed 2 bases and J 6 bases; nucleotides not matched to a gene: 16.

This chain uses TRBV28 with TRBJ1-4; 9 nucleotides agree with TRBD1. Germline V lookup: CDR1 MDHEN, CDR2 SYDVKM. The CDR3 contains 15 residues. V shed 6 bases, J shed 8 bases, and the junction held 10 bases outside the gene matches. The CDR3 coding sequence is TGTGCCAGCAGCTTCTCCGGGACAGGGCCGGAAAAACTGTTTTTT. This encodes CASSFSGTGPEKLFF.

V and J are TRBV18 and TRBJ1-2, with unresolved D. The germline CDR1 and CDR2 sequences are KGHSH and LQKENI. Trimming shortened V by 2 bases and J by 4 bases, and 11 bases separated the two germline ends. CDR3 size: 14 residues. Here the CDR3 DNA reads TGTGCCAGCTCACCAGGGCAGGAGGTCTATGGCTACACCTTC. This sequence encodes CASSPGQEVYGYTF.

This chain joins TRBV6-1 and TRBJ1-1, with D unresolved. Between the trimmed V and J ends, which lost 2 bases and 13 bases, there was a span of 20 bases. Per the germline V gene, CDR1 is MNHNS and CDR2 is SASEGT. The CDR3 contains 14 residues. CDR3 sequence (DNA): TGTGCCAGCAGTGAAAACTCACGATCGGACGAGGTTTTCTTT. Protein product: CASSENSRSDEVFF.

This chain links TRBV19 with TRBJ1-1; D remains ambiguous. Trimming stripped 3 bases from V and 3 bases from J, with 8 bases between. The CDR3 is made up of 13 amino acids. The germline CDR1 and CDR2 sequences are LNHDA and SQIVND (reference sequence). CDR3 loop: CASSIGVDTEAFF. In DNA, the CDR3 is TGTGCCAGTAGTATTGGGGTGGACACTGAAGCTTTCTTT.

The chain is built from TRBV6-1 and TRBJ1-1, with 9 bases aligning to TRBD1. The germline CDR1 and CDR2 sequences are MNHNS and SASEGT. The CDR3 length is 14 residues. V lost 6 bases, J lost 4 bases, and 6 bases stayed unmatched. The CDR3 DNA reads TGTGCCAGCAGAACAGGGGGCGCGGGCACTGAAGCTTTCTTT. This codes for CASRTGGAGTEAFF.

Written as DNA, the CDR3 is TGTGCCAGCAGTGAATGGGACAGGCTCAGTGGGGCCCAGTACTTC. Its protein is CASSEWDRLSGAQYF. The rearrangement uses TRBV2 and TRBJ2-5; 8 bases are shared with TRBD1. J was trimmed by 9 bases and V by 2 bases; bases with no gene match: 11. Per germline, CDR1 SNHLY and CDR2 FYNNEI. CDR3 length: 15 residues.

The chain links TRBV28 to TRBJ2-7; possible D gene TRBD2, 6 bases. Germline V gives CDR1 MDHEN, CDR2 SYDVKM. Trimming stripped 7 bases from V and 7 bases from J, with 14 bases between. The CDR3 spans 12 residues. The CDR3 here is CASTVGGEEQYF. The CDR3 DNA reads as TGTGCCAGCACCGTGGGCGGGGAGGAGCAGTACTTC.

Regarding this clone: A much larger clone is a single base away; this may be a read error. Other DNA sequences within the sample encode an identical CDR3. The chain joins TRBV25-1 to TRBJ1-6, with D unresolved. The CDR3 loop spans 13 amino acids. V was clipped by 3 bases and J by 7 bases, with 7 bases between them. CDR1 and CDR2 from the germline V gene are MGHDK and SYGVNS. The CDR3 DNA is TGTGCCAGCAGTGAGTCTGAGAATTCACCCCTCCACTTT. Translated, it gives CASSESENSPLHF.

About this clone: This likely traces to a read error, being one base from a far larger clone. This chain uses TRBV30 with TRBJ1-2, with 9 bases fitting TRBD1. In germline, CDR1 is GTSNPN, CDR2 SVGIG (reference sequence). CDR3 length: 13 residues. CDR3 in amino acids: CAWVTGGYYGCTF. DNA of the CDR3: TGTGCCTGGGTTACAGGGGGCTACTATGGCTGCACCTTC.

The chain carries TRBV28 and TRBJ2-5, with 8 bases matching TRBD2. Trimming cost V 5 bases and J 4 bases; bases outside gene matches: 3. The CDR3 has 13 amino acids. Germline V CDR1 and CDR2: MDHEN, SYDVKM. CDR3 sequence (DNA): TGTGCCAGCAGTCATACTAGCGGAGAGACCCAGTACTTC. Translated: CASSHTSGETQYF.

This chain connects TRBV6-1 to TRBJ2-6; possibly TRBD1 for D (5 bases). The CDR3 sequence is 18 residues long. The V gene lost 2 bases and the J gene lost 0 bases, with 14 bases spanning the gap. Looked up from germline, CDR1 is MNHNS and CDR2 is SASEGT. The CDR3 sequence: CASSEQGLTRSGANVLTF. The CDR3 DNA reads TGTGCCAGCAGTGAACAGGGTCTCACCCGCTCTGGGGCCAACGTCCTGACTTTC.

This chain uses TRBV18 with TRBJ2-1; 8 bases map to TRBD2. Unmatched junction bases numbered 15, after V lost 4 bases and J lost 4 bases. From germline, CDR1 is KGHSH and CDR2 LQKENI. The CDR3 length is 18 residues. The CDR3 sequence: CASSLSAPSSGGYNEQFF. CDR3 coding DNA: TGTGCCAGCTCACTCTCAGCCCCCTCCAGCGGGGGTTACAATGAGCAGTTCTTC.

This chain connects TRBV4-2 to TRBJ1-2; D gene uncertain. Deletions cut 0 bases from V and 0 bases from J, with 8 bases between. This CDR3 is built from 15 residues. Germline CDR1 LGHNA, CDR2 YNFKEQ. CDR3 nucleotide sequence: TGTGCCAGCAGCCAAGATCGGGCGGCTAACTATGGCTACACCTTC. Translated: CASSQDRAANYGYTF.

The chain employs TRBV4-1 and TRBJ2-4; 8 bases map to TRBD1. Germline V CDR1 and CDR2: MGHRA, YSYEKL. The length of the CDR3 is 16 residues. The V and J ends lost 5 bases and 6 bases, in that order; junction bases with no gene match: 12. The CDR3 sequence is CASSSPLSGGGNIQYF. In DNA form, the CDR3 reads TGCGCCAGCAGCTCTCCGTTATCAGGGGGCGGAAACATTCAGTACTTC.